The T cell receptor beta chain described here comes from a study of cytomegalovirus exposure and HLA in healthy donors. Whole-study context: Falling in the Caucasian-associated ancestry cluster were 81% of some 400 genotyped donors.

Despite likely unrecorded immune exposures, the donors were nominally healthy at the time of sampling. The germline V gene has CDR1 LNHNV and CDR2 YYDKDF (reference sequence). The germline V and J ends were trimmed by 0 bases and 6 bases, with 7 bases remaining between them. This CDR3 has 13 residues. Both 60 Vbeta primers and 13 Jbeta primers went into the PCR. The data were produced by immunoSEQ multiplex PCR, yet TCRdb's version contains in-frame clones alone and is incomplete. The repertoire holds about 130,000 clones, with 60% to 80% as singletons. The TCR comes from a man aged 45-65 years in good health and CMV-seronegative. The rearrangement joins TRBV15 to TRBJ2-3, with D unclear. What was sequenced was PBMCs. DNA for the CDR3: TGTGCCACCAGCAGAGATCTGAGGGATACGCAGTATTTT. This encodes CATSRDLRDTQYF.